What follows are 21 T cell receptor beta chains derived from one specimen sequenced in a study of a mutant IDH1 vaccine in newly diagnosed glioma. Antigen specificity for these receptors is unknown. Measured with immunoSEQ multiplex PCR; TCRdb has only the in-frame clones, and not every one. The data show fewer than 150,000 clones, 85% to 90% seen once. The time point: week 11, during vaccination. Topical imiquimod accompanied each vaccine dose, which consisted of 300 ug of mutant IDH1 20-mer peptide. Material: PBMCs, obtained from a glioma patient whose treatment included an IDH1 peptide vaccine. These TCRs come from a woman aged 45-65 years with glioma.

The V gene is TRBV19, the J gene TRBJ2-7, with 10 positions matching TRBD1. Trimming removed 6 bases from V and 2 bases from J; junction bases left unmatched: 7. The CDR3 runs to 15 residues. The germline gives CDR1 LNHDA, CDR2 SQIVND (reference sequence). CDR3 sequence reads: CASRDSGQGTYEQYF. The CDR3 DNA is TGTGCCAGTAGGGACTCGGGACAGGGGACCTACGAGCAGTACTTC.

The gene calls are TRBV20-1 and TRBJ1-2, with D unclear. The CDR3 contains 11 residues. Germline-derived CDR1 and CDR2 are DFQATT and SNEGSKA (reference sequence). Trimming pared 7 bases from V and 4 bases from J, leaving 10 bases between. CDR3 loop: CSGGYRYGYTF. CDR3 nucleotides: TGCAGTGGAGGGTATCGCTATGGCTACACCTTC.

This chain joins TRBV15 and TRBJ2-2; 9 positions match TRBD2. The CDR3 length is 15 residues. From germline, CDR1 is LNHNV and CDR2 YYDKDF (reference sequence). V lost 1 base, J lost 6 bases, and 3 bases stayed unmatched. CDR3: CATSRVAGVPGELFF. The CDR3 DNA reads TGTGCCACCAGCAGAGTAGCGGGAGTCCCCGGGGAGCTGTTTTTT.

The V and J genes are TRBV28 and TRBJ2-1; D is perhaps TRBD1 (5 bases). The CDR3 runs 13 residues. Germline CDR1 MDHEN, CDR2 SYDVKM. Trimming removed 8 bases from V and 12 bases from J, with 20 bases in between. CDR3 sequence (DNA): TGTGCCAGCGGAAGCGAGTCAGGGTTGGGGCAGTTCTTC. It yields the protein CASGSESGLGQFF.

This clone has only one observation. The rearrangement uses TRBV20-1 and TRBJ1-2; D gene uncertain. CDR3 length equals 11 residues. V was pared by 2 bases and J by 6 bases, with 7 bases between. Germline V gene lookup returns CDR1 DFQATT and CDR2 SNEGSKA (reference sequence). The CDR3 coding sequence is TGCAGTGCTAGATGGTTCAATGGCTACACCTTC. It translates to CSARWFNGYTF.

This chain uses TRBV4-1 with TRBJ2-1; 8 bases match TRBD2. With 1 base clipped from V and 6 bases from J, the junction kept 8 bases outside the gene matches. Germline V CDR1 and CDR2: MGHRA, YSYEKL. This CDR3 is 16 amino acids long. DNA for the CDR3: TGCGCCAGCAGCCAAGGTGGGGGACTAGTCCTCAATGAGCAGTTCTTC. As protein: CASSQGGGLVLNEQFF.

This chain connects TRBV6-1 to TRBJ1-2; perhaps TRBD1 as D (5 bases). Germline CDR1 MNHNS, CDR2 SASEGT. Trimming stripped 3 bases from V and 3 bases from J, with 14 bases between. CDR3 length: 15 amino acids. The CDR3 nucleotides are TGTGCCAGCAGTGATCAACAGGCGACTCACTATGGCTACACCTTC. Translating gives CASSDQQATHYGYTF.

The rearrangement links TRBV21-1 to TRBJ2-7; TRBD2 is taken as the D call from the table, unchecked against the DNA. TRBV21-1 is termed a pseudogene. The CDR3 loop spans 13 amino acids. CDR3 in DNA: TGTGCCAGCAGCCGGGGGACCCCCTACGAGCAGTACTTC. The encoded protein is CASSRGTPYEQYF.

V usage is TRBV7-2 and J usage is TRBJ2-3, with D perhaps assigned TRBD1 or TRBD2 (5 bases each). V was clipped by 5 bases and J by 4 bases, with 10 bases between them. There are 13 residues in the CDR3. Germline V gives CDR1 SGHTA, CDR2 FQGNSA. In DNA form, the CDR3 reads TGTGCCAGCAGCCTTCAGGGAGCAGATACGCAGTATTTT. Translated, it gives CASSLQGADTQYF.

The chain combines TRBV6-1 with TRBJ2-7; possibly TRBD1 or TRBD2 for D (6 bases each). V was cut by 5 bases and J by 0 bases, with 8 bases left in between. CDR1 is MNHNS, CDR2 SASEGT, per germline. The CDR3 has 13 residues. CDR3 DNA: TGTGCCAGCAGTAGGGGGGTCTCCTACGAGCAGTACTTC. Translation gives CASSRGVSYEQYF.

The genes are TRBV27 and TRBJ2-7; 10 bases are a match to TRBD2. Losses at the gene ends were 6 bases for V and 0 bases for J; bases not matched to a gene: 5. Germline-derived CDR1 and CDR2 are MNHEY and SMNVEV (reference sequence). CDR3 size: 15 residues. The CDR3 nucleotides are TGTGCCAGCAGACTAGCGGGACCGAGCTCCTACGAGCAGTACTTC. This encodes CASRLAGPSSYEQYF.

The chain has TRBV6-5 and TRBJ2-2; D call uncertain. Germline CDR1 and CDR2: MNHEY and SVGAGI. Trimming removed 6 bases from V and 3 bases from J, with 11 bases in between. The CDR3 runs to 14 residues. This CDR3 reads CASRTEAYTGELFF. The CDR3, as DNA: TGTGCCAGCAGAACCGAGGCGTACACCGGGGAGCTGTTTTTT.

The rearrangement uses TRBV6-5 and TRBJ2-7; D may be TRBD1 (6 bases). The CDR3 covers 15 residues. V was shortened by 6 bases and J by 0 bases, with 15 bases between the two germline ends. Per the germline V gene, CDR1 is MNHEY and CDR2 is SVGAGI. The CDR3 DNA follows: TGTGCCAGCAGCCCAACAGGGAAAGACTCCTACGAGCAGTACTTC. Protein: CASSPTGKDSYEQYF.

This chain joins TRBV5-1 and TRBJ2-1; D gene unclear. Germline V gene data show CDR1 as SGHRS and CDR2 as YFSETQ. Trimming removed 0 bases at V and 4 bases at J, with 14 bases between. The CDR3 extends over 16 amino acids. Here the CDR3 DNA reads TGCGCCAGCAGCTTGGGGGCGCGAGACATATACAATGAGCAGTTCTTC. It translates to CASSLGARDIYNEQFF.

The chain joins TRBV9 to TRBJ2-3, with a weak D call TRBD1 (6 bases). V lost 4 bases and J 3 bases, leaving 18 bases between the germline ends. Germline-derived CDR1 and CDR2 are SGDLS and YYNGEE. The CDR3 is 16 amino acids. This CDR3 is CASSQGFHKRTDTQYF. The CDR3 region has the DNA TGTGCCAGCAGCCAGGGGTTTCACAAGAGAACAGATACGCAGTATTTT.

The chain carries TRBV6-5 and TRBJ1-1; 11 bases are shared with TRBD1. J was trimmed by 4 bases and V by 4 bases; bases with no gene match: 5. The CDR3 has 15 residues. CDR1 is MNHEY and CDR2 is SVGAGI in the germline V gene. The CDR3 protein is CASSSSGTGGTEAFF. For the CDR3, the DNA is TGTGCCAGCAGTTCATCCGGGACAGGGGGCACTGAAGCTTTCTTT.

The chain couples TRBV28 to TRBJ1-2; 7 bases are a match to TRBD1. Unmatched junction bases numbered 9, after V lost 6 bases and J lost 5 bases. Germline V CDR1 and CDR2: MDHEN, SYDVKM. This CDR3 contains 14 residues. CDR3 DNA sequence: TGTGCCAGCAGGGGGACAGAGAAGCCTTATGGCTACACCTTC. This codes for CASRGTEKPYGYTF.

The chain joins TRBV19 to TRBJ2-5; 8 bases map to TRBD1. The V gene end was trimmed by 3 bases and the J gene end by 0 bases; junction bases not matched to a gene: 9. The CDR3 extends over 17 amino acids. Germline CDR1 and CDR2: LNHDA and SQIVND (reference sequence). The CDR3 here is CASSISPTGGYQETQYF. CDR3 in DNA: TGTGCCAGTAGTATTTCCCCCACAGGGGGGTACCAAGAGACCCAGTACTTC.

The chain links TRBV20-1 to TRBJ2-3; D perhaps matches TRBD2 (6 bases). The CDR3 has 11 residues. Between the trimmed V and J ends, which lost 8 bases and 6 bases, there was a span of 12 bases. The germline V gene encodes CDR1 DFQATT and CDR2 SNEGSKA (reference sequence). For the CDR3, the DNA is TGCAGTATAGCGGAGGTGGATACGCAGTATTTT. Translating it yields CSIAEVDTQYF.

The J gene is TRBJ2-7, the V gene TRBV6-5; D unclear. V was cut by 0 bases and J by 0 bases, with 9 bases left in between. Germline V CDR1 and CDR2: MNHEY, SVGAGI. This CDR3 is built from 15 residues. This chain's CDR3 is CASSYSPVTSYEQYF. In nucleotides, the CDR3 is TGTGCCAGCAGTTACTCACCAGTAACCTCCTACGAGCAGTACTTC.

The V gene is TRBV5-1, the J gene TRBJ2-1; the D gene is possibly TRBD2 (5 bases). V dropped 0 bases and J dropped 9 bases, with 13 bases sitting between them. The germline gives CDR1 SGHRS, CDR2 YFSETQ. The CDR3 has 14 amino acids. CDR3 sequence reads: CASSLALTSPEQFF. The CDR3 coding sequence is TGCGCCAGCAGCTTGGCCCTAACTAGTCCTGAGCAGTTCTTC.